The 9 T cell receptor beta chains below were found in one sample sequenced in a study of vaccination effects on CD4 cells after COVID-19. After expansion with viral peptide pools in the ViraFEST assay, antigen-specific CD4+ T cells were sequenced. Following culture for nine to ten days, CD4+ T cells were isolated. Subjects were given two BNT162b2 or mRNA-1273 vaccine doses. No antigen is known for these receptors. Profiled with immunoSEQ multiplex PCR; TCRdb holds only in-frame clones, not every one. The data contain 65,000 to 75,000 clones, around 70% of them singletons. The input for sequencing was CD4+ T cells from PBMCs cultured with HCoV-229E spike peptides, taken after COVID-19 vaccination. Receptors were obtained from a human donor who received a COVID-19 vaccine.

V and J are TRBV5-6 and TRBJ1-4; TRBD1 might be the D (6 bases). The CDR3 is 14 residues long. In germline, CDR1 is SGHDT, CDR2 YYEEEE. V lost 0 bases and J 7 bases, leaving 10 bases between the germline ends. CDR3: CASSLAVRGEKLFF. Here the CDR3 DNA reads TGTGCCAGCAGCTTGGCAGTCAGGGGTGAAAAACTGTTTTTT.

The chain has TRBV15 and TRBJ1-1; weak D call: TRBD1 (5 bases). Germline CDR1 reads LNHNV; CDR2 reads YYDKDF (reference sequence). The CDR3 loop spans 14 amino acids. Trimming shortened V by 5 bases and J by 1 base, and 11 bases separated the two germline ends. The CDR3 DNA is TGTGCCACCAGCCGGGACTTACGGAACACTGAAGCTTTCTTT. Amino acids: CATSRDLRNTEAFF.

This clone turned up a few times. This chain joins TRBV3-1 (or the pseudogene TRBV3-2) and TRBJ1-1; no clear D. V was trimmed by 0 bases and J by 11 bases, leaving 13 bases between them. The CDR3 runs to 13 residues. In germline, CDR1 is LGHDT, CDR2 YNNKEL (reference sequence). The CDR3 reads CASSQDWGGGAFF. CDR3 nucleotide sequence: TGTGCCAGCAGCCAAGATTGGGGTGGCGGGGCTTTCTTT.

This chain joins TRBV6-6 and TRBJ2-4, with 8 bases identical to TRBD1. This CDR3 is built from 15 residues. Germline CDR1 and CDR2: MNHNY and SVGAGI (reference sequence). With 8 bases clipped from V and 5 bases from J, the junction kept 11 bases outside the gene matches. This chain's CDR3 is CASRTMGTGENIQYF. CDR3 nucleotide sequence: TGTGCCAGCCGTACTATGGGGACAGGTGAAAACATTCAGTACTTC.

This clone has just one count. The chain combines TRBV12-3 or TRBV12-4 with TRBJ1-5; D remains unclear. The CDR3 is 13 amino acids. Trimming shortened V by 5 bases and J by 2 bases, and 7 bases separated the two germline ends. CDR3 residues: CASSPRGNQPQHF. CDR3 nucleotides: TGTGCCAGCAGTCCGAGGGGCAATCAGCCCCAGCATTTT.

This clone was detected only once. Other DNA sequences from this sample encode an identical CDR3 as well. In DNA, the CDR3 is TGTGCCAGCAGTCCTATCCCAGATACGCAGTATTTT. Residues: CASSPIPDTQYF. The rearrangement links TRBV12-3 or TRBV12-4 to TRBJ2-3; no clear D. The ends were cut back, 5 bases at V and 4 bases at J, with 7 bases in the middle. The CDR3 runs 12 residues.

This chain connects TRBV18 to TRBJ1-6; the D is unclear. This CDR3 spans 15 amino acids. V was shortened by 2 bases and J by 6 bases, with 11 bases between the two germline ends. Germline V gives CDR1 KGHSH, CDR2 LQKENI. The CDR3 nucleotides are TGTGCCAGCTCACCAACGGTCCGAGGTAATTCACCCCTCCACTTT. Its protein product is CASSPTVRGNSPLHF.

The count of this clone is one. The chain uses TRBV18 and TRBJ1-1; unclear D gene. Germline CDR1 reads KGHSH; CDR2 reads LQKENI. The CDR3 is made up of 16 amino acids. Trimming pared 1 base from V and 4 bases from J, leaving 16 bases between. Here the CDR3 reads CASSPLKGSHSTEAFF. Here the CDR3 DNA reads TGTGCCAGCTCACCACTTAAGGGTAGTCACAGCACTGAAGCTTTCTTT.

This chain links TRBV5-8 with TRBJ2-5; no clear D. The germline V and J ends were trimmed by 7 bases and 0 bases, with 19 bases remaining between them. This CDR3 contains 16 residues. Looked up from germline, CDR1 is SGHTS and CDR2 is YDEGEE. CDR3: CASPLGYGIYQETQYF. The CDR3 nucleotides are TGTGCCAGCCCCCTGGGGTATGGTATTTACCAAGAGACCCAGTACTTC. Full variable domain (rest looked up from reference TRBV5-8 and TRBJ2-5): EAGVTQSPTHLIKTRGQQATLRCSPISGHTSVYWYQQALGLGLQFLLWYDEGEERNRGNFPPRFSGRQFPNYSSELNVNALELEDSALYLCASPLGYGIYQETQYFGPGTRLLVL.